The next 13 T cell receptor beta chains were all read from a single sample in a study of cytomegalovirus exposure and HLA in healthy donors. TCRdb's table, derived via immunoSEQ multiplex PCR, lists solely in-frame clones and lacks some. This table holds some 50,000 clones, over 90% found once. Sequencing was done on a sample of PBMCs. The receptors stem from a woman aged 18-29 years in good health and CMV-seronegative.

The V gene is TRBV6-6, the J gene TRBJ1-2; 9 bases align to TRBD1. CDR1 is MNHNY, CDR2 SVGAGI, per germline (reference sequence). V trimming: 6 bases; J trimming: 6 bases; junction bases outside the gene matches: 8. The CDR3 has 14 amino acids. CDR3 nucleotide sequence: TGTGCCAGCAGCCTCAGACAGGGGGGTAATGGCTACACCTTC. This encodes CASSLRQGGNGYTF.

DNA of the CDR3: TGTGCCAGCAGTAAACGGGACAGGGGACCCTGGGAGCAGTTCTTC. It yields the protein CASSKRDRGPWEQFF. This sequence joins TRBV6-5 and TRBJ2-1, with 10 bases identical to TRBD1. CDR3 length: 15 amino acids. The V segment lost 5 bases and the J segment 10 bases; nucleotides outside the gene matches: 11. Germline CDR1 MNHEY, CDR2 SVGAGI.

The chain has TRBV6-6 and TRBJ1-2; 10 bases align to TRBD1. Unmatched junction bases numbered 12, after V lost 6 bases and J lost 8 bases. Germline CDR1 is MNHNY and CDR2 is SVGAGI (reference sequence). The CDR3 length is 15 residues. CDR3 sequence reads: CASSQPRQGAQGYTF. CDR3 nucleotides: TGTGCCAGCAGCCAACCCAGACAGGGGGCGCAGGGCTACACCTTC.

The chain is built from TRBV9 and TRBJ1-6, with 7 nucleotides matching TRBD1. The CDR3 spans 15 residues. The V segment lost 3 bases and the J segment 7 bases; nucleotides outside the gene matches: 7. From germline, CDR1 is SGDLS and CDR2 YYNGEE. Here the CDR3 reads CASSARQGNNSPLHF. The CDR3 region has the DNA TGTGCCAGCAGCGCGCGACAGGGCAACAATTCACCCCTCCACTTT.

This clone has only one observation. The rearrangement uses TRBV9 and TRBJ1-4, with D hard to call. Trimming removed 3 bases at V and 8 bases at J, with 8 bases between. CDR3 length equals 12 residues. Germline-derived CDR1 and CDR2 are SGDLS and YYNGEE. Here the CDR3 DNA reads TGTGCCAGCAGCGGAGGCGGCGAAAAACTGTTTTTT. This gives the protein CASSGGGEKLFF.

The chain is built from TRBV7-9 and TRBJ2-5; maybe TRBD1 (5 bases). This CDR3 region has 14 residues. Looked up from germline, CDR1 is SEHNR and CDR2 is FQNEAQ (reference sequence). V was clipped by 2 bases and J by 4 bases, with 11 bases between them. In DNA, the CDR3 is TGTGCCAGCAGCTTATGGACCCAGGGAGAGACCCAGTACTTC. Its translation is CASSLWTQGETQYF.

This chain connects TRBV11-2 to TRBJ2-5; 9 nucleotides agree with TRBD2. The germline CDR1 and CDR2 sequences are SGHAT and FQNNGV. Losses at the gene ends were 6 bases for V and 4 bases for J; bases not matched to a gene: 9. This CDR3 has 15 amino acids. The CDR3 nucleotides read TGTGCCAGCAGGAGGGGACTAGCCGTGCGAGAGACCCAGTACTTC. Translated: CASRRGLAVRETQYF. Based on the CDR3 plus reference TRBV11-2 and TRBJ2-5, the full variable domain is EAGVAQSPRYKIIEKRQSVAFWCNPISGHATLYWYQQILGQGPKLLIQFQNNGVVDDSQLPKDRFSAERLKGVDSTLKIQPAKLEDSAVYLCASRRGLAVRETQYFGPGTRLLVL.

The CDR3 region is CASSSGGATYGYTF. The CDR3, as DNA: TGCGCCAGCTCTAGCGGGGGGGCTACCTATGGCTACACCTTC. The chain links TRBV4-3 to TRBJ1-2; D may be TRBD1 (6 bases). The ends were cut back, 8 bases at V and 4 bases at J, with 17 bases in the middle. Per the germline V gene, CDR1 is LGHNA and CDR2 is YSLEER. The CDR3 is 14 amino acids.

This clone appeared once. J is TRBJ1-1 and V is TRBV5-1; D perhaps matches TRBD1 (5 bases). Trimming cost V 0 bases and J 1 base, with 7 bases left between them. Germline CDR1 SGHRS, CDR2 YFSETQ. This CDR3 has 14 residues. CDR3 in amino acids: CASSLDTGNTEAFF. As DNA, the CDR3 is TGCGCCAGCAGCTTGGATACAGGGAACACTGAAGCTTTCTTT.

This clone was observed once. CDR3 DNA sequence: TGTGCCAGCAGGGACAGGGGGACAAATAATTCACCCCTCCACTTT. Its translation: CASRDRGTNNSPLHF. The genes are TRBV2 and TRBJ1-6; 10 nucleotides line up with TRBD1. V was pared by 6 bases and J by 5 bases, with 4 bases of the junction left unmatched. From germline, CDR1 is SNHLY and CDR2 FYNNEI. This CDR3 has 15 residues.

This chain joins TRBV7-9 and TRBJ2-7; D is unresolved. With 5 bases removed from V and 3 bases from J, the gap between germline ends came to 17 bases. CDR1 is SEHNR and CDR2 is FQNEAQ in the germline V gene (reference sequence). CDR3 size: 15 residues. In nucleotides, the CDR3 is TGTGCCAGCAGCGCCCGAGAGACTTTACTCTACGAGCAGTACTTC. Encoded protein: CASSARETLLYEQYF.

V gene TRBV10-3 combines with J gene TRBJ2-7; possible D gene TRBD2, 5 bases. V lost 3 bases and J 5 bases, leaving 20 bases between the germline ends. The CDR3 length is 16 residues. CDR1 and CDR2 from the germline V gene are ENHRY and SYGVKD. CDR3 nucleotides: TGTGCCATCAGTGAACGCGGGCCGCGGCCAGTGCACGAGCAGTACTTC. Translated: CAISERGPRPVHEQYF.

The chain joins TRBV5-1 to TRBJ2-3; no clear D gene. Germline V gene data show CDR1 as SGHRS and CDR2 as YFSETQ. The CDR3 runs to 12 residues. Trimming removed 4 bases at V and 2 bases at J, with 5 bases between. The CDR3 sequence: CASSLTTDTQYF. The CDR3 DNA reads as TGCGCCAGCAGCCTAACCACAGATACGCAGTATTTT. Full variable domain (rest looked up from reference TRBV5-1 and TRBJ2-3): KAGVTQTPRYLIKTRGQQVTLSCSPISGHRSVSWYQQTPGQGLQFLFEYFSETQRNKGNFPGRFSGRQFSNSRSEMNVSTLELGDSALYLCASSLTTDTQYFGPGTRLTVL.